These 19 T cell receptor beta chains were sequenced from one sample in a study of T cell repertoires in cytomegalovirus infection. TCRdb ran MiXCR on the reads and lists one entry per CDR3 protein. The repertoire has nearly 450,000 distinct CDR3 sequences, approximately 31% of them found once; the top ten carry approximately 14%. The source material was PBMCs. All receptors derive from a human donor in good health (CMV status not recorded). Some clones in this sample may be carry-over from other donors' samples.

This clonotype came up many times. The gene calls are TRBV7-2 and TRBJ2-1; D ambiguous. The CDR3 contains 17 residues. Deletions cut 2 bases from V and 0 bases from J, with 14 bases between. Germline assignment: CDR1 SGHTA and CDR2 FQGNSA. This CDR3 is CASSLSLGLSSYNEQFF. In DNA form, the CDR3 reads TGTGCCAGCAGCTTATCGTTGGGTCTTAGCTCCTACAATGAGCAGTTCTTC.

This clonotype was observed at least ten times. The chain has TRBV7-2 and TRBJ1-5, with 7 bases matching TRBD1. The ends lost 4 bases at V and 2 bases at J; junction bases unmatched: 5. Germline V gene sequence: CDR1 SGHTA, CDR2 FQGNSA. The CDR3 totals 15 residues. This chain's CDR3 is CASSWTTGGNQPQHF. In nucleotides, the CDR3 is TGTGCCAGCAGCTGGACTACAGGGGGCAATCAGCCCCAGCATTTT.

The chain uses TRBV7-6 and TRBJ2-7; unclear D gene. Germline values: CDR1 SGHVS, CDR2 FNYEAQ. With 4 bases removed from V and 4 bases from J, the gap between germline ends came to 11 bases. This CDR3 contains 13 residues. Written as DNA, the CDR3 is TGTGCCAGCAGCTCCCCCTCAGCGTACGAGCAGTACTTC. Amino acid sequence: CASSSPSAYEQYF.

The chain employs TRBV12-5 and TRBJ2-3, with 9 bases fitting TRBD2. CDR3 length: 16 amino acids. The germline gives CDR1 LGHNT, CDR2 FRNRAP. V dropped 5 bases and J dropped 1; count of bases not matched to a gene: 7. DNA of the CDR3: TGTGCTAGTGGTCTCCGGTTAGCGGGGGGCACAGATACGCAGTATTTT. Its translation: CASGLRLAGGTDTQYF.

This clonotype came up a few times. The chain couples TRBV7-2 to TRBJ2-3; 8 nucleotides match TRBD1. V gave up 5 bases and J gave up 0 bases; unmatched junction bases: 7. There are 16 residues in the CDR3. Germline V CDR1 and CDR2: SGHTA, FQGNSA. CDR3 DNA: TGTGCCAGCAGCACTCGACAGGGGCTGAGCACAGATACGCAGTATTTT. Amino acid sequence: CASSTRQGLSTDTQYF. Based on the CDR3 plus reference TRBV7-2 and TRBJ2-3, the full variable domain is GAGVSQSPSNKVTEKGKDVELRCDPISGHTALYWYRQSLGQGLEFLIYFQGNSAPDKSGLPSDRFSAERTGGSVSTLTIQRTQQEDSAVYLCASSTRQGLSTDTQYFGPGTRLTVL.

This clonotype was detected only a few times. This rearrangement joins TRBV7-9 to TRBJ2-1, with D possibly matching TRBD2 (7 bases). Germline V gives CDR1 SEHNR, CDR2 FQNEAQ (reference sequence). Deletions cut 5 bases from V and 4 bases from J, with 15 bases between. This CDR3 has 15 amino acids. Here the CDR3 DNA reads TGTGCCAGCAGCGGGGGGGACACCGTATACAATGAGCAGTTCTTC. As protein: CASSGGDTVYNEQFF.

This clonotype occurred many times. The chain combines TRBV12-3 or TRBV12-4 with TRBJ2-1; 9 bases map to TRBD2. This CDR3 contains 15 residues. The V segment lost 7 bases and the J segment 4 bases; nucleotides outside the gene matches: 8. This CDR3 is CASNPASGVYNEQFF. The CDR3 region has the DNA TGTGCCAGCAATCCCGCTAGCGGGGTTTACAATGAGCAGTTCTTC.

The rearrangement links TRBV6-6 to TRBJ2-7; 11 bases line up with TRBD1. This CDR3 is 16 amino acids long. In germline, CDR1 is MNHNY, CDR2 SVGAGI (reference sequence). V shed 1 base, J shed 4 bases, and the junction held 6 bases outside the gene matches. CDR3 residues: CASSYFGQGARYEQYF. As DNA, the CDR3 is TGTGCCAGCAGTTACTTCGGACAGGGGGCGCGTTACGAGCAGTACTTC.

This chain joins TRBV27 and TRBJ2-1; 9 nucleotides match TRBD1. Germline-derived CDR1 and CDR2 are MNHEY and SMNVEV (reference sequence). This CDR3 region has 17 residues. V lost 4 bases and J lost 8; bases outside the gene matches: 15. As DNA, the CDR3 is TGTGCCAGCAGTTCACCCGGACAGGGGTTAGGGAGGGATGAGCAGTTCTTC. As protein: CASSSPGQGLGRDEQFF.

This clonotype has a count of ten or more. The chain combines TRBV5-4 with TRBJ1-5, with 8 bases identical to TRBD1. The CDR3 has 15 amino acids. CDR1 and CDR2 from the germline V gene are SGHNT and YYREEE (reference sequence). The ends lost 4 bases at V and 2 bases at J; junction bases unmatched: 5. The CDR3 DNA reads as TGTGCCAGCAGCGACGGACAGGGTGGCAATCAGCCCCAGCATTTT. This translates into CASSDGQGGNQPQHF.

The chain joins TRBV2 to TRBJ2-2; tentatively, D is TRBD1 or TRBD2 (5 bases each). Germline lookup yields CDR1 SNHLY and CDR2 FYNNEI. This CDR3 comprises 15 residues. V shed 9 bases and J shed 0 bases, with 14 bases lying between them. In DNA form, the CDR3 reads TGTGCCAGTACACCGGGACCCACGAACACCGGGGAGCTGTTTTTT. As protein: CASTPGPTNTGELFF.

The DNA of the CDR3 is TGTGCCAGTACCTTAGCGGGCAGGGGTGGCACTGAAGCTTTCTTT. Translating it yields CASTLAGRGGTEAFF. The chain carries TRBV19 and TRBJ1-1; weak D call: TRBD1 (6 bases). The CDR3 contains 15 residues. CDR1 and CDR2 from the germline V gene are LNHDA and SQIVND (reference sequence). Trimming stripped 7 bases from V and 4 bases from J, with 19 bases between.

This clonotype was seen only a few times. The chain employs TRBV5-6 and TRBJ2-1, with TRBD1 matching over 7 bases. V gave up 2 bases and J gave up 7 bases; unmatched junction bases: 9. Per germline, CDR1 SGHDT and CDR2 YYEEEE. This CDR3 has 15 residues. CDR3 sequence: CASSLPGTALNEQFF. The CDR3 nucleotides are TGTGCCAGCAGCTTACCCGGGACAGCCTTAAATGAGCAGTTCTTC.

This chain joins TRBV10-3 and TRBJ2-5, with D perhaps matching TRBD1 (6 bases). Germline V gene data show CDR1 as ENHRY and CDR2 as SYGVKD. The CDR3 length is 13 residues. V gave up 6 bases and J gave up 4 bases, with 12 bases separating them. The DNA for the CDR3 is TGTGCCATCAGCGCAGGACAGAGAGAGACCCAGTACTTC. Translated, it gives CAISAGQRETQYF.

The sample holds a few counts of this clonotype. V usage is TRBV29-1 and J usage is TRBJ2-2, with D maybe TRBD1 (7 bases). Trimming removed 6 bases at V and 5 bases at J, with 19 bases between. This CDR3 contains 15 residues. Germline V CDR1 and CDR2: SQVTM, ANQGSEA. CDR3 coding DNA: TGCAGCGTCCTGGGGGGACAGCTTAAAACCGGGGAGCTGTTTTTT. This sequence encodes CSVLGGQLKTGELFF.

With respect to this clonotype: One junction end disagrees with the germline gene, perhaps due to a read error. The gene calls are TRBV7-1 and TRBJ2-2, with D possibly matching TRBD2 (6 bases). TRBV7-1 is assigned to the ORF class and has an uncertain function. The CDR3 is made up of 16 amino acids. CDR3 region: CASISAGSGVAGELFF. CDR3 sequence (DNA): TGTGCCAGCATCTCAGCGGGTAGCGGTGTCGCCGGGGAGCTGTTTTTT.

This clonotype has a single count. The conserved phenylalanine or tryptophan is not found at the CDR3 terminus, so this likely reflects a read error. Because the CDR3's place on the DNA is in doubt, the DNA is left out and the CDR3 is given as listed by TCRdb. V and J are TRBV28 and TRBJ2-1; the table's D call, TRBD1, has no DNA check behind it. Termini included, the CDR3 measures 16 amino acids. The germline CDR1 and CDR2 sequences are MDHEN and SYDVKM. CDR3 residues: CASTPTGGYRLGEQFG.

In this sample, this clonotype turned up a few times. V usage is TRBV6-5 and J usage is TRBJ2-7; 7 nucleotides align to TRBD1. The ends lost 2 bases at V and 2 bases at J; junction bases unmatched: 12. CDR3 length equals 17 residues. Germline V gives CDR1 MNHEY, CDR2 SVGAGI. The CDR3 DNA reads as TGTGCCAGCAGTTACACAGGGGCCGGCAGCCTCGCCTACGAGCAGTACTTC. This codes for CASSYTGAGSLAYEQYF.

This sequence joins TRBV15 and TRBJ2-3; D is undetermined. CDR3 length: 11 residues. Between the trimmed V and J ends, which lost 1 base and 14 bases, there was a span of 10 bases. Germline CDR1 is LNHNV and CDR2 is YYDKDF (reference sequence). The CDR3 protein is CATSRGATRYF. The CDR3 coding sequence is TGTGCCACCAGCAGAGGGGCCACCCGGTATTTT.